The sequence of this TCR beta chain was determined in a study of shared clonotypes between healthy human individuals. Study-wide background: There were three CD4 naive, three CD4 memory, two CD8 naive and one CD8 memory plates per donor. Study results and caveats: Clonotypes which were not shared had lower generation probabilities than clonotypes that all four donors shared.

Assay: immunoSEQ multiplex PCR; the TCRdb copy retains only in-frame clones and omits some. The sample carries around 83,000 clones, 60% to 80% recorded once. Concerning this clone: The antigen is undetermined.

Losses at the gene ends were 5 bases for V and 7 bases for J; bases not matched to a gene: 6. This CDR3 is built from 14 residues. CDR1 and CDR2 from the germline V gene are SGHDT and YYEEEE. V usage is TRBV5-6 and J usage is TRBJ2-1; the match to TRBD1 covers 10 bases. The receptor was isolated from a man aged 25-40 years in good health. Sequencing was performed on memory CD8+ T cells sorted from blood. As for subset: CD45RO+ cells pooled with CCR7-negative TemRA cells. CDR3 sequence: CASRYGTGDNEQFF. The CDR3 nucleotides are TGTGCCAGCAGATACGGGACAGGGGATAATGAGCAGTTCTTC.